The 4 T cell receptor beta chains below all came from one sample that was sequenced in a study of T cells in Graves' hyperthyroidism and ophthalmopathy. Amplification of TCR beta CDR3 regions used RNA as the template. The HTBI primer set served for first-round RT-PCR of the TCR CDR3. TCRdb fed the multiplex PCR reads into MiXCR, producing one record per CDR3 protein. The sample contains around 570,000 distinct CDR3 sequences, less than 20% of which appear only once. The sequencing sample was made of blood. The receptor set was obtained from a man aged 40-49 years with Graves' ophthalmopathy.

The chain carries TRBV4-2 and TRBJ2-2; 9 bases line up with TRBD2. Losses at the gene ends were 0 bases for V and 3 bases for J; bases not matched to a gene: 2. Looked up from germline, CDR1 is LGHNA and CDR2 is YNFKEQ. The CDR3 is 16 amino acids. CDR3 loop: CASSQDAGGDTGELFF. DNA for the CDR3: TGTGCCAGCAGCCAAGACGCGGGAGGGGACACCGGGGAGCTGTTTTTT.

This clonotype was recorded a few times. V gene TRBV19 combines with J gene TRBJ1-1, with a possible D match to TRBD1 (6 bases). V lost 1 base to trimming and J lost 0 bases, with 9 bases between them. The CDR3 covers 15 residues. In germline, CDR1 is LNHDA, CDR2 SQIVND (reference sequence). DNA for the CDR3: TGTGCCAGTAGTATAGGCCCAGGGGTGAACACTGAAGCTTTCTTT. Residues: CASSIGPGVNTEAFF. Full variable domain (rest looked up from reference TRBV19 and TRBJ1-1): DGGITQSPKYLFRKEGQNVTLSCEQNLNHDAMYWYRQDPGQGLRLIYYSQIVNDFQKGDIAEGYSVSREKKESFPLTVTSAQKNPTAFYLCASSIGPGVNTEAFFGQGTRLTVV.

V is TRBV20-1 and J is TRBJ2-7, with D possibly being TRBD2 (7 bases). V dropped 5 bases and J dropped 2 bases, with 19 bases sitting between them. Germline CDR1 DFQATT, CDR2 SNEGSKA (reference sequence). The length of the CDR3 is 15 residues. This CDR3 is CSASEGGTRTYEQYF. Here the CDR3 DNA reads TGCAGTGCTTCGGAGGGGGGGACACGGACCTACGAGCAGTACTTC.

This clonotype was picked up a small number of times. The CDR3, as DNA: TGCAGCGTAGACTCGGGAGGGGCGGTGGGTGAAGCTTTCTTT. Protein sequence: CSVDSGGAVGEAFF. This chain links TRBV29-1 with TRBJ1-1; D perhaps matches TRBD1 (5 bases). The CDR3 extends over 14 amino acids. Trimming pared 6 bases from V and 7 bases from J, leaving 21 bases between. Germline-derived CDR1 and CDR2 are SQVTM and ANQGSEA.